Each of the 21 T cell receptor beta chains below was sequenced from the same sample in a study of T cells in Graves' hyperthyroidism and ophthalmopathy. It was RNA transcripts that yielded the amplified TCR beta CDR3 regions. TCR CDR3 regions were first amplified by RT-PCR with HTBI primers. MiXCR, applied by TCRdb to the multiplex PCR reads, yields one record per CDR3 protein. The repertoire holds approximately 620,000 distinct CDR3 sequences, with about a sixth as singletons. What was sequenced was blood. All receptors derive from a woman in her 40s with Graves' ophthalmopathy.

In this sample, this clonotype turned up many times. The chain uses TRBV6-2 or TRBV6-3 and TRBJ2-7, with TRBD1 identical over 9 bases. The CDR3 is 14 residues long. Germline-derived CDR1 and CDR2 are MNHEY and SVGEGT. V gave up 7 bases and J gave up 3 bases; unmatched junction bases: 7. The CDR3 spells CASTKDRGGYEQYF. DNA of the CDR3: TGTGCCAGCACTAAGGACAGGGGAGGCTACGAGCAGTACTTC.

This clonotype has ten or more counts. The J gene is TRBJ2-1, the V gene TRBV2; TRBD1 matches 10 bases. Trimming removed 6 bases from V and 7 bases from J; junction bases left unmatched: 3. The CDR3 loop spans 13 amino acids. Germline V gene lookup returns CDR1 SNHLY and CDR2 FYNNEI. CDR3 nucleotide sequence: TGTGCCAGCAGGGGGACAGGGGCGAATGAGCAGTTCTTC. The encoded protein is CASRGTGANEQFF.

There are a few counts of this clonotype. The chain is built from TRBV5-1 and TRBJ2-5; 7 bases line up with TRBD2. The CDR3 runs 16 residues. The V gene end was trimmed by 4 bases and the J gene end by 2 bases; junction bases not matched to a gene: 11. Germline CDR1 and CDR2: SGHRS and YFSETQ. The CDR3 DNA sequence: TGCGCCAGCAGCATTGCGGCTAGCGGTATGCAAGAGACCCAGTACTTC. Its protein is CASSIAASGMQETQYF.

This clonotype was seen at least ten times. The rearrangement joins TRBV5-1 to TRBJ2-3; 8 nucleotides match TRBD2. The junction had 4 bases not matched to a gene; V was cut back by 2 bases and J by 2 bases. This CDR3 is built from 15 residues. Germline values: CDR1 SGHRS, CDR2 YFSETQ. CDR3 loop: CASSFTSGPTDTQYF. DNA for the CDR3: TGCGCCAGCAGCTTCACTAGCGGACCCACAGATACGCAGTATTTT.

Only a few counts were recorded for this clonotype. The chain couples TRBV7-2 to TRBJ2-5; possibly TRBD2 for D (6 bases). Trimming left V 7 bases short and J 1 base short, with 13 bases between. The CDR3 is 14 amino acids. Germline CDR1 and CDR2: SGHTA and FQGNSA. CDR3 region: CASKGGYLQETQYF. CDR3 in DNA: TGTGCCAGCAAGGGAGGCTACCTCCAAGAGACCCAGTACTTC.

This sequence joins TRBV27 and TRBJ2-1; TRBD2 matches 14 bases. Germline V CDR1 and CDR2: MNHEY, SMNVEV (reference sequence). The CDR3 has 19 residues. The V gene end was trimmed by 6 bases and the J gene end by 7 bases; junction bases not matched to a gene: 17. The CDR3 DNA sequence: TGTGCCAGCAGCGCCTCCGGGACTAGCGGGAGTTGGACCCTGAATGAGCAGTTCTTC. Translation gives CASSASGTSGSWTLNEQFF.

This clonotype was observed a handful of times. CDR3 bases: TGTGCCAGCAGCCGAAGTCGGACTAGCTTTAATGAGCAGTTCTTC. Its protein is CASSRSRTSFNEQFF. V is TRBV3-1 and J is TRBJ2-1; TRBD2 matches at 8 bases. Germline values: CDR1 LGHDT, CDR2 YNNKEL (reference sequence). This CDR3 has 15 amino acids. J gave up 7 bases and V 4 bases, and 9 bases lay outside the gene matches.

This clonotype was seen only a few times. The J gene is TRBJ2-3, the V gene TRBV12-3 or TRBV12-4; D might be TRBD1 (5 bases). The germline V and J ends were trimmed by 5 bases and 8 bases, with 20 bases remaining between them. The CDR3 length is 15 residues. The CDR3 coding sequence is TGTGCCAGCAGTCCCAAAGGACCCCTTCAGGGTACGCAGTATTTT. Protein product: CASSPKGPLQGTQYF.

This clonotype was detected ten times or more. The chain combines TRBV7-6 with TRBJ2-7; the D is unclear. Trimming took off 6 bases at V and 3 bases at J, with 12 bases between the two ends. Per the germline V gene, CDR1 is SGHVS and CDR2 is FNYEAQ. This CDR3 is built from 13 residues. CDR3 sequence (DNA): TGTGCCAGCAGTCAAGGGCCGATCTACGAGCAGTACTTC. Residues: CASSQGPIYEQYF.

This clonotype appeared many times. The chain has TRBV28 and TRBJ2-7; D is unclear. Trimming cost V 6 bases and J 6 bases, with 21 bases left between them. CDR1 MDHEN and CDR2 SYDVKM come from the germline V gene. The CDR3 loop spans 15 amino acids. In DNA, the CDR3 is TGTGCCAGCAGCGCCCCTCAGGCCGCCGGTCTCGAGCAGTACTTC. This encodes CASSAPQAAGLEQYF.

This clonotype was counted only a few times. The chain recombines TRBV27 with TRBJ1-1, with D unresolved. This CDR3 comprises 14 residues. V lost 1 base and J 4 bases, leaving 10 bases between the germline ends. Germline V gene data show CDR1 as MNHEY and CDR2 as SMNVEV (reference sequence). The CDR3 bases are TGTGCCAGCAGTTTATTGTGGGGAAGCACTGAAGCTTTCTTT. Translated, it gives CASSLLWGSTEAFF.

This clonotype was recorded only once. This chain uses TRBV9 with TRBJ2-1, with TRBD1 matching over 7 bases. The ends lost 0 bases at V and 4 bases at J; junction bases unmatched: 7. The CDR3 is 16 residues long. The germline CDR1 and CDR2 sequences are SGDLS and YYNGEE. As DNA, the CDR3 is TGTGCCAGCAGCGTAGCTAAGGACAGGAGTTACAATGAGCAGTTCTTC. Amino acid sequence: CASSVAKDRSYNEQFF.

The chain couples TRBV6-1 to TRBJ2-7, with 8 bases lining up with TRBD2. The length of the CDR3 is 16 residues. The V gene's germline CDR1 is MNHNS and CDR2 SASEGT. Trimming cost V 3 bases and J 4 bases; bases outside gene matches: 11. The CDR3, as DNA: TGTGCCAGCAGTGAGGGGCCGAGCGGGAGAGGGTACGAGCAGTACTTC. It yields the protein CASSEGPSGRGYEQYF.

Comments on this clonotype: The junction differs from germline at one of its ends, possibly a read error. This chain uses TRBV2 with TRBJ2-3; a possible D gene is TRBD2 (5 bases). CDR3 length: 13 amino acids. Germline CDR1 SNHLY, CDR2 FYNNEI. The CDR3, as DNA: TGTGCCACCAGTGATTTTCTAGAAGGAGGGCAGTATTTT. This translates into CATSDFLEGGQYF.

The CDR3 sequence is CASTHDRLPYEQYF. The CDR3 nucleotides are TGTGCCAGCACCCACGACAGGCTTCCCTACGAGCAGTACTTC. The chain has TRBV6-1 and TRBJ2-7, with D perhaps matching TRBD1 (6 bases). V was pared by 7 bases and J by 2 bases, with 15 bases between. CDR1 and CDR2 (germline): MNHNS, SASEGT. The CDR3 runs to 14 residues.

V usage is TRBV6-9 and J usage is TRBJ2-1; D uncertain. CDR3 length: 11 residues. CDR1 MNHGY and CDR2 SVAAGI come from the germline V gene. V lost 5 bases and J lost 9, with 8 bases in between. CDR3 sequence (DNA): TGTGCCAGCAGTATTTATGGTGAGCAGTTCTTC. Translated: CASSIYGEQFF.

This clonotype was picked up many times. V usage is TRBV5-1 and J usage is TRBJ2-3; D gene uncertain. The CDR3 runs 12 residues. Trimming took 4 bases from V and 7 from J, leaving 10 bases between them. Germline loops: CDR1 SGHRS, CDR2 YFSETQ. For the CDR3, the DNA is TGCGCCAGCAGCCCTGACACCTATACGCAGTATTTT. Amino acid sequence: CASSPDTYTQYF.

This clonotype was detected many times. CDR3 residues: CASSPLREYGYTF. The CDR3, as DNA: TGTGCCAGCTCACCGTTGAGGGAATATGGCTACACCTTC. V gene TRBV18 combines with J gene TRBJ1-2; D ambiguous. The CDR3 spans 13 residues. V was shortened by 3 bases and J by 5 bases, with 10 bases between the two germline ends. CDR1 is KGHSH and CDR2 is LQKENI in the germline V gene.

The rearrangement joins TRBV2 to TRBJ2-5; 9 bases fit TRBD2. The CDR3 covers 15 residues. The germline V gene has CDR1 SNHLY and CDR2 FYNNEI. Losses at the gene ends were 7 bases for V and 1 base for J; bases not matched to a gene: 7. The CDR3: CASIWREGGQETQYF. CDR3 nucleotides: TGTGCCAGCATCTGGCGGGAGGGCGGCCAAGAGACCCAGTACTTC. Using reference TRBV2 and TRBJ2-5 for the parts outside the CDR3, the full variable domain is EPEVTQTPSHQVTQMGQEVILRCVPISNHLYFYWYRQILGQKVEFLVSFYNNEISEKSEIFDDQFSVERPDGSNFTLKIRSTKLEDSAMYFCASIWREGGQETQYFGPGTRLLVL.

Ten or more counts support this clonotype. CDR3 sequence reads: CASSGEGFNEQYF. CDR3 in DNA: TGTGCCAGCAGTGGGGAGGGATTTAACGAGCAGTACTTC. This rearrangement joins TRBV2 to TRBJ2-7; 7 nucleotides match TRBD2. Trimming cost V 4 bases and J 5 bases; bases outside gene matches: 5. There are 13 residues in the CDR3. Germline V CDR1 and CDR2: SNHLY, FYNNEI. Using reference TRBV2 and TRBJ2-7 for the parts outside the CDR3, the full variable domain is EPEVTQTPSHQVTQMGQEVILRCVPISNHLYFYWYRQILGQKVEFLVSFYNNEISEKSEIFDDQFSVERPDGSNFTLKIRSTKLEDSAMYFCASSGEGFNEQYFGPGTRLTVT.

This clonotype showed up just a few times. Possible read error: a much larger clone is one base away. The chain has TRBV20-1 and TRBJ1-1; D ambiguous. The germline gives CDR1 DFQATT, CDR2 SNEGSKA (reference sequence). CDR3 length: 14 residues. CDR3 DNA: TGCAGTGCAGCCCACCCGGGAATGAACACTGAAGCTTCCTTT. Its translation is CSAAHPGMNTEASF.